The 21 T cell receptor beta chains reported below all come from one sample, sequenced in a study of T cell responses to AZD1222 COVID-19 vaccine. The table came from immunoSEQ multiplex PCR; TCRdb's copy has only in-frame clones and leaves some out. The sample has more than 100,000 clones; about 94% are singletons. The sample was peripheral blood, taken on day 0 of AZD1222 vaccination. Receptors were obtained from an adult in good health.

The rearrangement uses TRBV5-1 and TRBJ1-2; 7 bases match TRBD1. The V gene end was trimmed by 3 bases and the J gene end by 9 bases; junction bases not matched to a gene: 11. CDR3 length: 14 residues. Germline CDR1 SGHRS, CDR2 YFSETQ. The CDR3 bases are TGCGCCAGCAGCTCCCTTCGGGACAGTCTGCGCTACACCTTC. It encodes CASSSLRDSLRYTF. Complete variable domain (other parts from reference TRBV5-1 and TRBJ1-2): KAGVTQTPRYLIKTRGQQVTLSCSPISGHRSVSWYQQTPGQGLQFLFEYFSETQRNKGNFPGRFSGRQFSNSRSEMNVSTLELGDSALYLCASSSLRDSLRYTFGSGTRLTVV.

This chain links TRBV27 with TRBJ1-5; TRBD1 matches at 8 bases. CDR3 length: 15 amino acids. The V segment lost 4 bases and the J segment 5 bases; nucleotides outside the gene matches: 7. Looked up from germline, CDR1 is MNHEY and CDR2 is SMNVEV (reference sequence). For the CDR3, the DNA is TGTGCCAGCAGTTCTAAAACAGGGGGGGATCAGCCCCAGCATTTT. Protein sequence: CASSSKTGGDQPQHF.

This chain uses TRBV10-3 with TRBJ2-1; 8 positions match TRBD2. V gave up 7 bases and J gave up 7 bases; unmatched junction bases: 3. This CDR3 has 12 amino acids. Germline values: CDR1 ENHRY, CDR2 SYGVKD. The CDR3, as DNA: TGTGCCATCACCGGGGGGGGGAATGAGCAGTTCTTC. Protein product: CAITGGGNEQFF.

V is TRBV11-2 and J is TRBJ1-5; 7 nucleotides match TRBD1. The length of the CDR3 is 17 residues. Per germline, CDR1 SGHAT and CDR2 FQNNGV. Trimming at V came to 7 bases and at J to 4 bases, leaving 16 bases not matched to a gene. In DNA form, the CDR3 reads TGTGCCAGCACACTGATTCCCGGGGACAGCCCTAATCAGCCCCAGCATTTT. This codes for CASTLIPGDSPNQPQHF.

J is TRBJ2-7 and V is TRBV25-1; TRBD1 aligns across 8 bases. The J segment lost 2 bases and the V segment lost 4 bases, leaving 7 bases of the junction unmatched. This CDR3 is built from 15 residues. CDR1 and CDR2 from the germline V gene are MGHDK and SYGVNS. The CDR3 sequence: CASSAKGTGAYEQYF. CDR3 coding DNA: TGTGCCAGCAGTGCAAAAGGGACAGGCGCCTACGAGCAGTACTTC.

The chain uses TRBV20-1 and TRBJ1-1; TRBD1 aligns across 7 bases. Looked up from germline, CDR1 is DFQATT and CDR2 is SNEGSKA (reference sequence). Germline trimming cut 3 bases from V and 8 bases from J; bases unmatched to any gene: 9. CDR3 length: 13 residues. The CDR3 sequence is CSASRQGESEAFF. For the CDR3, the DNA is TGCAGTGCTAGTCGACAGGGAGAAAGCGAAGCTTTCTTT.

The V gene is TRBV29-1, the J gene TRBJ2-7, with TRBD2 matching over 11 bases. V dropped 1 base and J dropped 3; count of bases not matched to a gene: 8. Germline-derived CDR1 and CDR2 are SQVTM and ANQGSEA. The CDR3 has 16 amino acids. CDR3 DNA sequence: TGCAGCGTTGAAGGGCTAGCGGGAGGTCCTTTCTACGAGCAGTACTTC. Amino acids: CSVEGLAGGPFYEQYF.

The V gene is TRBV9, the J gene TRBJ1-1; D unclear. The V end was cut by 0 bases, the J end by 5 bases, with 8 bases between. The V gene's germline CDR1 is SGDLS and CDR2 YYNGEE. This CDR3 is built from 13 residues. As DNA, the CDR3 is TGTGCCAGCAGCGTAGGGGGAAAGACTGAAGCTTTCTTT. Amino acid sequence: CASSVGGKTEAFF.

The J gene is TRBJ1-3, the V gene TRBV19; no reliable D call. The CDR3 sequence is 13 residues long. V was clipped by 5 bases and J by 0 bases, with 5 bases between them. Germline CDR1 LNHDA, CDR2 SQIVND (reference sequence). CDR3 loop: CASSEASGNTIYF. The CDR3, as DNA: TGTGCCAGTAGTGAAGCCTCTGGAAACACCATATATTTT.

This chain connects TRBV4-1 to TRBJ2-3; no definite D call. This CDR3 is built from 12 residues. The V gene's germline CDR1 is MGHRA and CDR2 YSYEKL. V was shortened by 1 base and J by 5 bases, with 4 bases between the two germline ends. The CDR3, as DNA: TGCGCCAGCAGCCAAGTACGAGATACGCAGTATTTT. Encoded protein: CASSQVRDTQYF.

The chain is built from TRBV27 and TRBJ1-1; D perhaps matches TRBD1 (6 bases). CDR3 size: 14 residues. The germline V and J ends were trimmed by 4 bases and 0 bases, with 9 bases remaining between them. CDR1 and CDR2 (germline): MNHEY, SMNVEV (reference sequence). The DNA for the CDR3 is TGTGCCAGCAGTTCAGGGACACTGAACACTGAAGCTTTCTTT. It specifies CASSSGTLNTEAFF.

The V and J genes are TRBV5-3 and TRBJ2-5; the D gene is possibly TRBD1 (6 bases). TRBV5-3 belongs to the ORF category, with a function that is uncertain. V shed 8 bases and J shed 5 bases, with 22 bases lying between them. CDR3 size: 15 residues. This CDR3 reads CASPLGRPRGETQYF. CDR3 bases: TGTGCCAGTCCCTTAGGGCGACCAAGGGGGGAGACCCAGTACTTC.

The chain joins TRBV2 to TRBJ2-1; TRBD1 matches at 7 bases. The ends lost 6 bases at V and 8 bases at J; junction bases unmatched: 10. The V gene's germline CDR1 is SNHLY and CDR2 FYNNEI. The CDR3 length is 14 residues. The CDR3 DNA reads TGTGCCAGCAGCAGGGACAGCTCGAACCATGAGCAGTTCTTC. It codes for CASSRDSSNHEQFF.

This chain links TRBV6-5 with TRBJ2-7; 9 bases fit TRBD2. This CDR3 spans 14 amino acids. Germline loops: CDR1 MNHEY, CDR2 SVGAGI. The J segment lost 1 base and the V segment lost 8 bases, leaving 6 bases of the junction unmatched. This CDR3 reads CASLLAGVSYEQYF. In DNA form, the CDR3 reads TGTGCCAGCCTTTTAGCGGGAGTTTCCTACGAGCAGTACTTC.

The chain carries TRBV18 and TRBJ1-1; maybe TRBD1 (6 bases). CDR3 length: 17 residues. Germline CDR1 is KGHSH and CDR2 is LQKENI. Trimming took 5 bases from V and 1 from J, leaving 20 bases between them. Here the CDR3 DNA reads TGTGCCAGCTCAGCGACCGGGGGGGCTCACGGGAACACTGAAGCTTTCTTT. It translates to CASSATGGAHGNTEAFF.

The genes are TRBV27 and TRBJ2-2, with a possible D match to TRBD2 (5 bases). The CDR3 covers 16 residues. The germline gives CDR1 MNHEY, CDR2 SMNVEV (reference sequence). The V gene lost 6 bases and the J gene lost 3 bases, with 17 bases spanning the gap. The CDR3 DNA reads TGTGCCAGCAGCCAAACCCCTTGGGAGTACACCGGGGAGCTGTTTTTT. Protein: CASSQTPWEYTGELFF.

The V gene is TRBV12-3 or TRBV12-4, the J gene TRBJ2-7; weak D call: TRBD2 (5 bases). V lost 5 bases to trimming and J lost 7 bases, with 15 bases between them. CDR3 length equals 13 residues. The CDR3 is CASSPPLSGEQYF. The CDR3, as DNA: TGTGCCAGCAGTCCCCCCTTGTCGGGGGAGCAGTACTTC.

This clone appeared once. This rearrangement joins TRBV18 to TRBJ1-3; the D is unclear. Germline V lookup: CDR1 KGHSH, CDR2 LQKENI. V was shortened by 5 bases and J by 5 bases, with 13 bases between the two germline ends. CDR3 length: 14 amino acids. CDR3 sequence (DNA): TGTGCCAGCTCATTACCGGGAGCAAGAAACACCATATATTTT. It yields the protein CASSLPGARNTIYF.

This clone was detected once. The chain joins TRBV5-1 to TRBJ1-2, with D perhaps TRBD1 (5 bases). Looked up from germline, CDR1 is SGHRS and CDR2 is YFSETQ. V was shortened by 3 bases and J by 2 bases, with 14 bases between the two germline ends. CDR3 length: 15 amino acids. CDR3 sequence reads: CASSSGTLINYGYTF. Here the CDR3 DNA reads TGCGCCAGCAGCTCCGGGACGTTAATCAACTATGGCTACACCTTC.

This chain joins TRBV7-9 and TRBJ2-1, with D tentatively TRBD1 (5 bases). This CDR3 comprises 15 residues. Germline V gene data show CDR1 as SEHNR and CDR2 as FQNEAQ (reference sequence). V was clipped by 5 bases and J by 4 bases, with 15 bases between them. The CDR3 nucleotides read TGTGCCAGCAGCCAGGGCAACGCTAGATACAATGAGCAGTTCTTC. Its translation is CASSQGNARYNEQFF.

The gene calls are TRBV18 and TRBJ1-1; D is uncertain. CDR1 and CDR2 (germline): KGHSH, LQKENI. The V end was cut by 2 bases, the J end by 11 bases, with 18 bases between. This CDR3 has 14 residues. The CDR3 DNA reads TGTGCCAGCTCACCAGCTTCCCGGGAGATACAGGCTTTCTTT. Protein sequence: CASSPASREIQAFF.